The next 26 T cell receptor beta chains were all read from a single sample in a study of cytomegalovirus exposure and HLA in healthy donors. PCR primers comprised 60 Vbeta and 13 Jbeta primers. The repertoire was sequenced with immunoSEQ multiplex PCR; TCRdb's copy has only in-frame clones and lacks some. Counted here are roughly 66,000 clones, roughly 68% occurring once; the ten biggest clones make up 3%. The sample taken for sequencing was PBMCs. The receptor source for this set is a woman between 45 and 65 years old in good health and CMV-seronegative.

This rearrangement joins TRBV7-2 to TRBJ1-1; the D gene is possibly TRBD1 (6 bases). Germline CDR1 reads SGHTA; CDR2 reads FQGNSA. V lost 1 base and J lost 3, with 12 bases in between. This CDR3 is built from 15 residues. This chain's CDR3 is CASSLVPQGYTEAFF. The CDR3 nucleotides are TGTGCCAGCAGCTTAGTACCACAGGGTTACACTGAAGCTTTCTTT.

V usage is TRBV5-1 and J usage is TRBJ2-3, with 8 bases matching TRBD1. V gave up 8 bases and J gave up 0 bases; unmatched junction bases: 2. This CDR3 has 13 residues. Germline loops: CDR1 SGHRS, CDR2 YFSETQ. CDR3 nucleotides: TGCGCCAGTGGACAGGGCAGCACAGATACGCAGTATTTT. The encoded protein is CASGQGSTDTQYF.

This clone was found a few times. The chain has TRBV7-9 and TRBJ1-1; no clear D. This CDR3 comprises 13 residues. Germline lookup yields CDR1 SEHNR and CDR2 FQNEAQ (reference sequence). The ends were cut back, 4 bases at V and 5 bases at J, with 11 bases in the middle. CDR3 nucleotide sequence: TGTGCCAGCAGCTCCTCGGGAGGGACTGAAGCTTTCTTT. Translated: CASSSSGGTEAFF.

The chain recombines TRBV7-2 with TRBJ2-1, with D perhaps matching TRBD2 (6 bases). Trimming left V 7 bases short and J 5 bases short, with 21 bases between. From germline, CDR1 is SGHTA and CDR2 FQGNSA. The CDR3 is made up of 16 amino acids. This chain's CDR3 is CASKIIPFSGDNEQFF. The CDR3 DNA reads TGTGCCAGCAAAATCATCCCGTTTAGCGGAGACAATGAGCAGTTCTTC.

This clone was recorded once. The chain combines TRBV30 with TRBJ2-7, with 8 nucleotides matching TRBD1. The J segment lost 7 bases and the V segment lost 5 bases, leaving 13 bases of the junction unmatched. The CDR3 is 14 residues long. CDR1 GTSNPN and CDR2 SVGIG come from the germline V gene (reference sequence). The CDR3 nucleotides read TGTGCCTGGGCCCCGGGACAGGTTCGTCTTGAGCAGTACTTC. Translated, it gives CAWAPGQVRLEQYF.

The chain links TRBV14 to TRBJ1-4; D is possibly TRBD1 (6 bases). Trimming stripped 3 bases from V and 4 bases from J, with 9 bases between. The CDR3 is 14 amino acids. CDR1 is SGHDN and CDR2 is FVKESK in the germline V gene. The CDR3, as DNA: TGTGCCAGCAGCCAGGACAGAAATAATGAAAAACTGTTTTTT. Its translation: CASSQDRNNEKLFF.

The J gene is TRBJ1-2, the V gene TRBV5-1; 8 bases are a match to TRBD1. V lost 4 bases, J lost 14 bases, and 16 bases stayed unmatched. The CDR3 extends over 14 amino acids. Per germline, CDR1 SGHRS and CDR2 YFSETQ. The DNA for the CDR3 is TGCGCCAGCAGCCGATTGGAGACAGGGGTGGAAAGTACCTTC. Protein sequence: CASSRLETGVESTF.

Of note for this clone: The sample carries other DNA sequences with the same CDR3. The DNA of the CDR3 is TGTGCCAGCAAAACAGGCGACTCTGGAAACACCATATATTTT. Translated: CASKTGDSGNTIYF. The V and J genes are TRBV6-5 and TRBJ1-3; TRBD1 might be the D (5 bases). V lost 7 bases and J lost 0, with 10 bases in between. From germline, CDR1 is MNHEY and CDR2 SVGAGI. The CDR3 totals 14 residues.

Only one count was recorded for this clone. The chain has TRBV4-1 and TRBJ2-3, with 7 bases that match TRBD1. The V gene end was trimmed by 2 bases and the J gene end by 5 bases; junction bases not matched to a gene: 4. Germline V gene data show CDR1 as MGHRA and CDR2 as YSYEKL. The CDR3 spans 14 residues. Written as DNA, the CDR3 is TGCGCCAGCAGCCAAACGTACAGGGGAGATACGCAGTATTTT. Translated: CASSQTYRGDTQYF.

The chain joins TRBV7-2 to TRBJ2-7; TRBD1 matches 7 bases. Germline V gene sequence: CDR1 SGHTA, CDR2 FQGNSA. The V and J ends lost 4 bases and 2 bases, in that order; junction bases with no gene match: 5. The CDR3 spans 14 residues. CDR3 nucleotides: TGTGCCAGCAGCTCAACACAGGGGACCTACGAGCAGTACTTC. Translated: CASSSTQGTYEQYF.

V is TRBV28 and J is TRBJ2-5, with TRBD2 identical over 7 bases. V dropped 5 bases and J dropped 0; count of bases not matched to a gene: 12. Germline V CDR1 and CDR2: MDHEN, SYDVKM. There are 17 residues in the CDR3. This CDR3 reads CASSPWGGSGYQETQYF. The CDR3 nucleotides are TGTGCCAGCAGTCCTTGGGGGGGGAGCGGTTACCAAGAGACCCAGTACTTC.

J is TRBJ1-5 and V is TRBV28; D is unclear. Per the germline V gene, CDR1 is MDHEN and CDR2 is SYDVKM. Trimming removed 5 bases at V and 4 bases at J, with 12 bases between. This CDR3 has 14 amino acids. CDR3 sequence (DNA): TGTGCCAGCAGTACCCTGAGGGAAAATCAGCCCCAGCATTTT. It codes for CASSTLRENQPQHF.

The chain carries TRBV7-9 and TRBJ1-1, with D tentatively TRBD1 (6 bases). The germline CDR1 and CDR2 sequences are SEHNR and FQNEAQ (reference sequence). The CDR3 runs 15 residues. Trimming took off 5 bases at V and 4 bases at J, with 17 bases between the two ends. The CDR3 sequence is CASSAPRGGSTEAFF. The CDR3 region has the DNA TGTGCCAGCAGCGCCCCCCGGGGGGGCTCCACTGAAGCTTTCTTT.

This chain joins TRBV28 and TRBJ1-2; 7 bases fit TRBD1. This CDR3 contains 11 residues. Per germline, CDR1 MDHEN and CDR2 SYDVKM. Germline trimming cut 5 bases from V and 6 bases from J; bases unmatched to any gene: 0. CDR3 coding DNA: TGTGCCAGCAGTGACAGGGATGGCTACACCTTC. It encodes CASSDRDGYTF.

This clone was found once. The genes are TRBV5-6 and TRBJ2-1; TRBD2 matches 10 bases. The CDR3 consists of 17 residues. V was clipped by 1 base and J by 4 bases; unmatched bases: 8. Germline CDR1 is SGHDT and CDR2 is YYEEEE. In DNA, the CDR3 is TGTGCCAGCAGCTTGTTGGCTAGCGGGAGAATATACAATGAGCAGTTCTTC. It specifies CASSLLASGRIYNEQFF.

On this clone: The limits of the CDR3 on the DNA are not certain, so only TCRdb's listed CDR3 is given. The chain employs TRBV19 and TRBJ2-1; TRBD2, as called in the table, went unchecked against the DNA. The CDR3 sequence runs 13 residues, both termini included. Germline assignment: CDR1 LNHDA and CDR2 SQIVND (reference sequence). CDR3 amino acids: CASSIGFGGGAFF.

This chain links TRBV7-6 with TRBJ2-5; tentative D call: TRBD2 (6 bases). V was trimmed by 5 bases and J by 11 bases, leaving 18 bases between them. Germline lookup yields CDR1 SGHVS and CDR2 FNYEAQ. The CDR3 length is 13 residues. CDR3 bases: TGTGCCAGCAGCCCCGGGACTGGGAGAATTCAGTACTTC. This gives the protein CASSPGTGRIQYF.

This rearrangement joins TRBV5-6 to TRBJ2-1; 7 nucleotides match TRBD2. Germline loops: CDR1 SGHDT, CDR2 YYEEEE. This CDR3 is 15 amino acids long. With V trimmed by 4 bases and J by 8 bases, 12 bases remained unmatched. The chain's CDR3 is CASSRRGRAGDEQFF. In nucleotides, the CDR3 is TGTGCCAGCAGCCGGCGGGGGAGGGCCGGGGATGAGCAGTTCTTC.

This chain links TRBV10-3 with TRBJ2-7; 11 bases match TRBD2. V shed 4 bases and J 4 bases; nucleotides not matched to a gene: 6. CDR1 is ENHRY, CDR2 SYGVKD, per germline. The CDR3 is made up of 15 amino acids. DNA for the CDR3: TGTGCCATCAGTGTTAGGGCTAGCGGGAGGTACGAGCAGTACTTC. Translating gives CAISVRASGRYEQYF.

This clone was seen a few times. The gene calls are TRBV11-3 and TRBJ2-7, with 7 bases fitting TRBD1. The length of the CDR3 is 13 residues. CDR1 SGHNT and CDR2 YENEEA come from the germline V gene. V gave up 2 bases and J gave up 4 bases; unmatched junction bases: 2. CDR3 sequence reads: CASSLRGRYEQYF. DNA for the CDR3: TGTGCCAGCAGCTTAAGGGGGCGTTACGAGCAGTACTTC.

The CDR3 sequence is CASSQAGSSRDTQYF. CDR3 DNA sequence: TGTGCCAGCAGCCAAGCCGGGAGTTCTAGGGATACGCAGTATTTT. This chain uses TRBV14 with TRBJ2-3; D perhaps matches TRBD2 (6 bases). The V end lost 1 base, the J end lost 6 bases, and 14 bases lay between the germline ends. CDR3 size: 15 residues. Looked up from germline, CDR1 is SGHDN and CDR2 is FVKESK.

The rearrangement uses TRBV6-5 and TRBJ2-1; D is unresolved. V lost 0 bases and J lost 4, with 7 bases in between. Germline loops: CDR1 MNHEY, CDR2 SVGAGI. The CDR3 spans 14 residues. The CDR3 DNA sequence: TGTGCCAGCAGTTACTCAACTTTTTACAATGAGCAGTTCTTC. Translated: CASSYSTFYNEQFF.

The chain joins TRBV30 to TRBJ2-3, with 7 bases aligning to TRBD2. There are 11 residues in the CDR3. V lost 5 bases, J lost 9 bases, and 5 bases stayed unmatched. Germline loops: CDR1 GTSNPN, CDR2 SVGIG (reference sequence). CDR3 loop: CAWLTSETQYF. The CDR3 coding sequence is TGTGCCTGGCTAACTAGCGAAACGCAGTATTTT.

V gene TRBV15 combines with J gene TRBJ2-7; 7 bases align to TRBD2. J lost 4 bases, V lost 8 bases, and 11 bases had no gene match. CDR3 length: 14 amino acids. Germline V gives CDR1 LNHNV, CDR2 YYDKDF (reference sequence). CDR3 nucleotide sequence: TGTGCCACCGCTCTGGGGGGGGACGCTTACGAGCAGTACTTC. Its translation is CATALGGDAYEQYF.

The gene calls are TRBV6-5 and TRBJ1-2; 10 nucleotides match TRBD1. Per the germline V gene, CDR1 is MNHEY and CDR2 is SVGAGI. V lost 6 bases, J lost 7 bases, and 5 bases stayed unmatched. The CDR3 has 13 amino acids. CDR3 sequence reads: CASRKTGGFGYTF. Here the CDR3 DNA reads TGTGCCAGCAGGAAGACAGGGGGCTTTGGCTACACCTTC.

V is TRBV11-2 and J is TRBJ1-1; D is possibly TRBD1 (6 bases). V lost 4 bases, J lost 4 bases, and 13 bases lay in between. Germline V gives CDR1 SGHAT, CDR2 FQNNGV. The CDR3 has 14 amino acids. CDR3 in DNA: TGTGCCAGCAGCTCCCACAGGGTTGGCACTGAAGCTTTCTTT. Encoded protein: CASSSHRVGTEAFF.